This TCR beta chain was identified during a study of T cells in Graves' hyperthyroidism and ophthalmopathy. Per germline, CDR1 SNHLY and CDR2 FYNNEI. The CDR3 extends over 14 amino acids. Deletions cut 0 bases from V and 6 bases from J, with 11 bases between. What was amplified from RNA transcripts were TCR beta CDR3 regions. An initial round of RT-PCR targeting the TCR CDR3 relied on the HTBI primer set. TCRdb reanalysed the multiplex PCR reads using MiXCR and keeps one entry per CDR3 protein. Here the sample spans about 550,000 distinct CDR3 sequences, roughly 20% being singletons. Absence of ophthalmopathy progression within 18 months defined stable Graves' hyperthyroidism. Those patients with uncontrolled infection, other autoimmune disease, pregnancy or lactation were excluded. Fresh peripheral blood, around 11 ml of it, supplied the PBMCs. This clonotype was counted at least ten times. What it recognizes is unknown.

Study-wide results and caveats: A 13 V-J model separated ophthalmopathy from stable hyperthyroidism.

This chain uses TRBV2 with TRBJ1-2, with a weak D call TRBD1 (5 bases). Sequencing used blood. The clonotype was recovered from a man in his late teens or twenties with Graves' hyperthyroidism. CDR3 DNA: TGTGCCAGCAGTGAAGCGCGTGGGGGGGATGGCTACACCTTC. Translating gives CASSEARGGDGYTF.